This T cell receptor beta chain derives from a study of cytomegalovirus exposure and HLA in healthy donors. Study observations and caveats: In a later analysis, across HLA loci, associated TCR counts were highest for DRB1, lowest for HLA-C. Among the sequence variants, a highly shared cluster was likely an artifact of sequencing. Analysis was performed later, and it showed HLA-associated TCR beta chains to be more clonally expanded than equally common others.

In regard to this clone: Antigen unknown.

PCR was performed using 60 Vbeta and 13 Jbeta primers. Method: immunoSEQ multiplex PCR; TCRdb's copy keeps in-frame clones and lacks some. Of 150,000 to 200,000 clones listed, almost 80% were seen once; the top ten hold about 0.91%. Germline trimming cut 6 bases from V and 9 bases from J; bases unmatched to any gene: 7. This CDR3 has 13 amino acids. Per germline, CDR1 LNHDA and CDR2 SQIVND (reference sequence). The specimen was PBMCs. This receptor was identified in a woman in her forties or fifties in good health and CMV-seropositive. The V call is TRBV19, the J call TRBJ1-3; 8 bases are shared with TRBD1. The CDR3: CASRRQGYTTIYF. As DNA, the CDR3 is TGTGCCAGTAGGAGACAGGGGTATACCACCATATATTTT.